Listed here are 16 T cell receptor beta chains from one sample, sequenced in a study of blood T cell repertoires in COVID-19 (dated by TCRdb to the early 2020s). Library preparation was by the immunoSEQ multiplex PCR assay. As stored in TCRdb, this immuneACCESS dataset retains in-frame rearrangements with V and J assigned. A fraction of the clones does not appear; measured against another copy, unresolved V genes explain less than half of the discrepancy, and the remainder lacks a known reason. In all, the sample holds approximately 130,000 clones, and almost 85% of those were seen once. Roughly 12% of the sample comes from the top ten. Sequences were obtained from peripheral blood. These receptors came from a human donor in a cohort sampled during active COVID-19.

The chain couples TRBV18 to TRBJ1-1, with 11 nucleotides matching TRBD1. Germline CDR1 is KGHSH and CDR2 is LQKENI. The CDR3 length is 13 residues. V trimming: 5 bases; J trimming: 4 bases; junction bases outside the gene matches: 0. DNA of the CDR3: TGTGCCAGCTCAGGGACAGGGGGCACTGAAGCTTTCTTT. Amino acid sequence: CASSGTGGTEAFF.

The chain combines TRBV5-1 with TRBJ1-1; D might be TRBD1 (5 bases). Trimming stripped 4 bases from V and 2 bases from J, with 15 bases between. Germline CDR1 SGHRS, CDR2 YFSETQ. There are 15 residues in the CDR3. CDR3: CASSLSGMPNTEAFF. The CDR3, as DNA: TGCGCCAGCAGCCTATCAGGGATGCCCAACACTGAAGCTTTCTTT.

The rearrangement links TRBV5-1 to TRBJ1-2; D remains unclear. The CDR3 length is 12 residues. Trimming shortened V by 2 bases and J by 6 bases, and 8 bases separated the two germline ends. Germline V gene data show CDR1 as SGHRS and CDR2 as YFSETQ. The CDR3 spells CASSLDLNGYTF. The CDR3 DNA reads as TGCGCCAGCAGCTTAGATCTAAATGGCTACACCTTC.

The rearrangement uses TRBV6-2 or TRBV6-3 and TRBJ2-1, with 7 bases that match TRBD2. J lost 2 bases, V lost 0 bases, and 7 bases had no gene match. The CDR3 loop spans 17 amino acids. The germline gives CDR1 MNHEY, CDR2 SVGEGT. The CDR3 DNA reads TGTGCCAGCAGTTACTCGCGAGGCGGGGGTACCTACAATGAGCAGTTCTTC. Translating gives CASSYSRGGGTYNEQFF.

V gene TRBV6-5 combines with J gene TRBJ1-1; a weak D match, TRBD1 (6 bases). The germline V and J ends were trimmed by 7 bases and 4 bases, with 16 bases remaining between them. Germline values: CDR1 MNHEY, CDR2 SVGAGI. The CDR3 has 14 amino acids. The CDR3 sequence: CASMIGGGGTEAFF. CDR3 coding DNA: TGTGCCAGCATGATAGGCGGGGGCGGCACTGAAGCTTTCTTT.

The chain couples TRBV5-6 to TRBJ2-6; 8 bases are a match to TRBD2. The germline gives CDR1 SGHDT, CDR2 YYEEEE. J lost 2 bases, V lost 4 bases, and 2 bases had no gene match. The CDR3 consists of 15 residues. CDR3 coding DNA: TGTGCCAGCAGCCGGGGGGGCACTGGGGCCAACGTCCTGACTTTC. Its translation: CASSRGGTGANVLTF.

This chain links TRBV13 with TRBJ2-5, with D perhaps matching TRBD2 (7 bases). The CDR3 totals 16 residues. Germline CDR1 and CDR2: PRHDT and FYEKMQ (reference sequence). The V gene lost 5 bases and the J gene lost 4 bases, with 20 bases spanning the gap. The CDR3 reads CASSPNGGGGSETQYF. The CDR3 coding sequence is TGTGCCAGCAGCCCTAACGGGGGAGGGGGTTCAGAGACCCAGTACTTC.

The V call is TRBV29-1, the J call TRBJ2-2; 7 bases agree with TRBD1. The junction had 8 bases not matched to a gene; V was cut back by 6 bases and J by 7 bases. CDR1 is SQVTM, CDR2 ANQGSEA, per germline. The CDR3 loop spans 13 amino acids. CDR3 coding DNA: TGCAGCGTAGGGACAGCTGTTGGCGGGGAGCTGTTTTTT. Amino acid sequence: CSVGTAVGGELFF.

As DNA, the CDR3 is TGTGCCAGCAGAAGAGCGACAGGTCCGGATGGCTACACCTTC. Translating gives CASRRATGPDGYTF. The chain recombines TRBV5-4 with TRBJ1-2, with a possible D match to TRBD1 (6 bases). CDR1 is SGHNT and CDR2 is YYREEE in the germline V gene (reference sequence). V was shortened by 5 bases and J by 6 bases, with 17 bases between the two germline ends. This CDR3 region has 14 residues.

As concerns this clone: An end of the junction does not agree with germline; a read error may underlie this. The chain has TRBV12-3 or TRBV12-4 and TRBJ1-4, with D possibly matching TRBD1 (6 bases). The CDR3 is made up of 12 amino acids. CDR3 protein: CASSLGVGGLFF. Written as DNA, the CDR3 is TGTGCCAGCAGCTTAGGGGTTGGGGGCCTGTTTTTT.

This rearrangement joins TRBV15 to TRBJ1-1; D is undetermined. Germline V lookup: CDR1 LNHNV, CDR2 YYDKDF (reference sequence). V was shortened by 0 bases and J by 2 bases, with 7 bases between the two germline ends. This CDR3 comprises 14 residues. The CDR3 spells CATSRDRGNTEAFF. The CDR3 DNA is TGTGCCACCAGCAGAGATCGCGGCAACACTGAAGCTTTCTTT.

This sequence joins TRBV19 and TRBJ2-3, with D hard to call. Germline assignment: CDR1 LNHDA and CDR2 SQIVND (reference sequence). The CDR3 totals 11 residues. V was trimmed by 6 bases and J by 5 bases, leaving 6 bases between them. The CDR3 here is CASSSRDTQYF. Here the CDR3 DNA reads TGTGCCAGTAGCTCCCGAGATACGCAGTATTTT. The variable domain in full, completed from reference TRBV19 and TRBJ2-3, reads DGGITQSPKYLFRKEGQNVTLSCEQNLNHDAMYWYRQDPGQGLRLIYYSQIVNDFQKGDIAEGYSVSREKKESFPLTVTSAQKNPTAFYLCASSSRDTQYFGPGTRLTVL.

V is TRBV28 and J is TRBJ2-3, with a tentative D call TRBD1 (6 bases). Looked up from germline, CDR1 is MDHEN and CDR2 is SYDVKM. Trimming took off 7 bases at V and 10 bases at J, with 18 bases between the two ends. The CDR3 consists of 13 residues. DNA of the CDR3: TGTGCCAGCAAAACACAGGGTGTAGGAGCGCAGTATTTT. Translated: CASKTQGVGAQYF.

This clone appeared a single time. The chain employs TRBV19 and TRBJ2-2, with 9 bases aligning to TRBD1. Germline V gene lookup returns CDR1 LNHDA and CDR2 SQIVND (reference sequence). CDR3 length: 15 residues. V was clipped by 6 bases and J by 1 base; unmatched bases: 3. Here the CDR3 DNA reads TGTGCCAGTAGCTCGGGACAGGGGAACACCGGGGAGCTGTTTTTT. Encoded protein: CASSSGQGNTGELFF.

V is TRBV11-2 and J is TRBJ2-7; TRBD1 is a possible D gene (7 bases). Germline V gene sequence: CDR1 SGHAT, CDR2 FQNNGV. V lost 4 bases, J lost 2 bases, and 12 bases lay in between. This CDR3 is built from 14 residues. The CDR3: CASSSQGTPYEQYF. CDR3 sequence (DNA): TGTGCCAGCAGCTCACAGGGGACTCCCTACGAGCAGTACTTC.

This clone was seen a handful of times. This sequence joins TRBV6-5 and TRBJ1-1; 8 nucleotides match TRBD1. This CDR3 contains 15 residues. Germline CDR1 reads MNHEY; CDR2 reads SVGAGI. V trimming: 6 bases; J trimming: 11 bases; junction bases outside the gene matches: 17. The CDR3 is CASRVNRGQGDSAFF. Written as DNA, the CDR3 is TGTGCCAGCAGAGTCAACCGTGGACAGGGAGATTCGGCTTTCTTT.